Sequencing of this T cell receptor beta chain was carried out in a study of cytomegalovirus exposure and HLA in healthy donors. Points on this clone: Its antigen is currently unknown.

The CDR3 runs to 13 residues. Germline V gene data show CDR1 as SGHTA and CDR2 as FQGTGA. J lost 6 bases, V lost 7 bases, and 7 bases had no gene match. 60 Vbeta and 13 Jbeta primers were used in PCR. The protocol was immunoSEQ multiplex PCR, while the TCRdb copy is restricted to in-frame clones and leaves out a portion. Of under 250,000 clones in the sample, around three quarters were seen once. Broader study findings: With high specificity and sensitivity, the classifier reportedly diagnosed cytomegalovirus status. In a later analysis, HLA-C alleles had the fewest associated TCRs, DRB1 alleles the most. Rare TCR sequences predominated, though certain public TCRs were found in many donors.

Material: PBMCs. The chain uses TRBV7-3 and TRBJ2-3; 7 bases are shared with TRBD1. The clonotype was recovered from a man aged 30 to 45 in good health and CMV-seronegative. The CDR3 is CASNKQGDDTQYF. DNA of the CDR3: TGTGCCAGCAACAAGCAGGGGGATGATACGCAGTATTTT. Looking up the rest from reference TRBV7-3 and TRBJ2-3 gives the full variable domain: GAGVSQTPSNKVTEKGKYVELRCDPISGHTALYWYRQSLGQGPEFLIYFQGTGAADDSGLPNDRFFAVRPEGSVSTLKIQRTERGDSAVYLCASNKQGDDTQYFGPGTRLTVL.